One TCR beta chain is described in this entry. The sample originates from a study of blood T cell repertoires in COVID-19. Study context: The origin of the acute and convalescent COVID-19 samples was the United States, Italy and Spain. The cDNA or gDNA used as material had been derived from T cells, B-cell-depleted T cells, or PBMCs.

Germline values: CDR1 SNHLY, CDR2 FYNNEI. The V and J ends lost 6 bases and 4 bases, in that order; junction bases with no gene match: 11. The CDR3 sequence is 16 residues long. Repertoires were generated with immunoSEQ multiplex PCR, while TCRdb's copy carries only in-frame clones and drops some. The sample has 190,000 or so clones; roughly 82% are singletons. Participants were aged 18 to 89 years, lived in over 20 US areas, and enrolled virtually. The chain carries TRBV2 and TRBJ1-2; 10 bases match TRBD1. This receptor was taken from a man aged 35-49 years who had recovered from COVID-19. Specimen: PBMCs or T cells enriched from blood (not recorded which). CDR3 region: CASRGTGAISPYGYTF. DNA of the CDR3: TGTGCCAGCAGGGGGACAGGGGCGATTTCGCCCTATGGCTACACCTTC.